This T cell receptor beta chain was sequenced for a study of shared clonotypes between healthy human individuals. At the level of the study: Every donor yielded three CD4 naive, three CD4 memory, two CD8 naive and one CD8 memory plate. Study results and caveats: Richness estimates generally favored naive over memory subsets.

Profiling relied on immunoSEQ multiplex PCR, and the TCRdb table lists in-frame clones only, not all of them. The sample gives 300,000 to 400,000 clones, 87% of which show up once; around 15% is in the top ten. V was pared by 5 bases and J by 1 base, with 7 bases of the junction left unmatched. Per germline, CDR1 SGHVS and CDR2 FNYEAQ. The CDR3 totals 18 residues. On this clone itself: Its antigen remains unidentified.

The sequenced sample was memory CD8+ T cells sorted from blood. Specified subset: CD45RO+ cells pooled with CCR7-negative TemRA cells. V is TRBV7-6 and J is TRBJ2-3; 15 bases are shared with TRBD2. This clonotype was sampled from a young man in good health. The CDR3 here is CASSPGLAGGEGTDTQYF. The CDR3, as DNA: TGTGCCAGCAGCCCCGGACTAGCGGGAGGGGAGGGCACAGATACGCAGTATTTT.